This entry lists 2 T cell receptor beta chains sequenced from one sample in a study of long-term antiretroviral therapy in people with HIV. They ran version v3.0 of the immunoSEQ assay at survey level. Produced via immunoSEQ multiplex PCR; TCRdb's table is partial and in-frame only. The table shows around 26,000 clones, with more than 65% occurring only once. Source: unsorted PBMCs, taken 0.5 years after starting antiretroviral therapy. These TCRs come from a woman in her thirties or forties with HIV.

V usage is TRBV5-6 and J usage is TRBJ2-7; 10 nucleotides line up with TRBD2. Germline loops: CDR1 SGHDT, CDR2 YYEEEE. V was clipped by 4 bases and J by 3 bases; unmatched bases: 16. There are 18 residues in the CDR3. CDR3 protein: CASSPPVRTSGIDYEQYF. The CDR3 DNA reads as TGTGCCAGCAGCCCCCCCGTTCGAACTAGCGGGATTGACTACGAGCAGTACTTC.

The chain has TRBV7-2 and TRBJ2-1, with TRBD2 matching over 9 bases. CDR1 and CDR2 from the germline V gene are SGHTA and FQGNSA. The length of the CDR3 is 15 residues. The V gene end was trimmed by 5 bases and the J gene end by 0 bases; junction bases not matched to a gene: 2. In DNA, the CDR3 is TGTGCCAGCAGCGCGGGAGGGGACTCCTACAATGAGCAGTTCTTC. This translates into CASSAGGDSYNEQFF.